This T cell receptor (beta chain) was profiled in a study of shared clonotypes between healthy human individuals (dated by TCRdb to 2020 to 2022). For the wider study: A few men and two women, aged 18 to 49 years, made up the cohort. Per donor, three plates each were used for CD4 naive and CD4 memory, two for CD8 naive, and one for CD8 memory. Leukapheresis yielded between about 0.94 and 8.9 billion PBMCs per donor. Libraries were prepared and TCR repertoires were sequenced by different laboratories using diverse techniques, in order to increase sequencing depth and limit assay-specific biases. The study deeply sequenced blood TCR repertoires of five healthy adults to estimate repertoire size and the extent of clonotype sharing between individuals. What the research found in general, with its limitations: When four donors were compared, the shared fraction of clonotypes was around 5% for naive CD4, 3% to 4% for naive CD8, 2.3% for memory CD4, and 0.35% to 0.4% for memory CD8. Incomplete sequencing was indicated by rarefaction of sorted-subset datasets, despite the large sequencing depth. Sampling was limited to blood, and TCR repertoires in tissue likely differ from TCR repertoires in blood. Clonotypes shared by all four sorted-subset donors showed higher generation probabilities than non-shared clonotypes. Pairwise subsampling led to the expectation that sequencing depth would affect the degree of clonotype sharing among donors. Naive subsets generally had larger estimated clonotype richness than memory subsets did. Because the study included a small number of donors, the genetic and exposure-history diversity represented was limited.

Per the germline V gene (reference sequence), SGHNT is the CDR1 and YYREEE is the CDR2. Inclusive of the bounding cysteine and phenylalanine, the CDR3 is 17 residues long. Of all the DNA, just the CDR3 is kept, 51 bases in frame from base 1. Germline trimming amounts to 10 bases on V and 0 bases on J, with 13 as the count of junction bases outside the gene matches. Donors were healthy HIV-negative adults with no recently reported acute infections or vaccinations. All donors were Caucasian adults living in Nashville, Tennessee, USA. CD8 memory samples consisted of magnetically selected CD45RO+ cells combined with CCR7-negative CD45RA+ effector memory (TemRA) cells. Blood was obtained by leukapheresis, after which PBMCs were separated by Ficoll-Histopaque density gradient centrifugation and cryopreserved in liquid nitrogen vapor phase. Analytical flow cytometry was used to check the purity and quantity of each magnetically sorted T cell population. Genomic DNA was isolated from each sorted fraction and quantified by UV absorbance on a Nanodrop 2000c.

Comments on this clone: The specificity of this receptor is unknown. Base qualities are not provided; no much larger clone lies one nucleotide away.

Using the deep immunoSEQ assay, TCR CDR3 regions were amplified from genomic DNA by multiplex PCR. Extracted genomic DNA from each cell subset was distributed evenly across all wells of several immunoSEQ 96-well plates, and each plate was treated as a replicate. Each replicate PCR for sorted subsets received approximately 220 ng genomic DNA, equal to 30,000 or so T cell genomes. The purified libraries were quantified using a Qubit 3.0 fluorometer, sized with a Bioanalyzer 2100, and then quantified again using the KAPA Library Quantification kit. Every immunoSEQ 96-well plate was sequenced on a dedicated single-read 150-cycle Illumina NextSeq 550 flow cell. Regarding the original processing steps: Because the immunoSEQ output included only junctional sequences and no quality scores, the filtering could not be the same as the filtering used for full-length reads. To assign V/J genes and CDR3, sequences were annotated against IMGT germline references using PyIR, a Python wrapper for IgBLAST v1.9. Reads were removed for weak V/J assignments (E-value above 1e-6), missing CDR3, stop codons, out-of-frame junctions, or ambiguous translated residues. V3J clonotypes were defined by identical inferred V gene, J gene, and CDR3 amino acid sequence. Percentage overlap between repertoires was calculated by dividing the number of shared unique clonotypes by the size of the smaller repertoire. RTK rarefaction, the Chao1 estimator, and Recon v2.1 estimates of unobserved clonotypes were used to assess repertoire richness. Generation probabilities for all TCRbeta clonotypes obtained by the gDNA method from a handful of donors were computed using OLGA. In its TCRdb copy, this immuneACCESS table keeps in-frame sequences only and misses some clones. Where compared with another copy, unresolved V genes explain less than half of these, and the others have no known cause. The V and J calls and the clone size are those of that table, but D and trimming were determined from the DNA. The sample contains about 330,000 clones, roughly 84% of them found a single time. The ten biggest clones cover 15% to 20% of the sample.

In this chain, TRBV5-4 is recombined with TRBJ2-2, with 9 bases aligning to TRBD2. The clonotype originates from a man in his late teens or twenties in good health. Sequencing was carried out using memory CD8+ T cells sorted from blood. What the cell subset or site label conveys for this sample: CD45RO+ cells pooled with CCR7-negative TemRA cells. CDR3 region: CAYVGDLAGTNTGELFF. The DNA is TGTGCCTACGTGGGGGACCTAGCGGGAACGAACACCGGGGAGCTGTTTTTT.